This T cell receptor (beta chain) derives from a study of cytomegalovirus exposure and HLA in healthy donors. At the level of the study: A subsequent analysis reported that the 120 or so validation repertoires were produced on the same platform that had also been used for the 600 to 700 first-cohort repertoires. The study's findings and limits: A few CMV-associated chains were confirmed in vitro to be specific for CMV antigens. The authors enumerated roughly 180 TCR beta chains as linked to cytomegalovirus.

As concerns this clone: Its antigen is as yet unknown.

The trim removed 2 bases at V and 1 base at J, leaving 5 bases unmatched. This CDR3 region has 15 residues. The germline gives CDR1 GTSNPN, CDR2 SVGIG (reference sequence). The donors were part of the validation cohort of 95 to 150 subjects. That cohort was separate from the first cohort, which comprised 700 or so subjects. Repertoires were generated with immunoSEQ multiplex PCR, while TCRdb's copy carries only in-frame clones and drops some. Among roughly 60,000 clones listed, roughly nine tenths were seen once. The sample comprised PBMCs. V gene TRBV30 combines with J gene TRBJ1-1, with 9 bases lining up with TRBD1. The TCR comes from a woman aged 25 to 39 in good health and CMV-seronegative. The CDR3 region has the DNA TGTGCCTGGAGTTTCCCGGGACAGGGGAACACTGAAGCTTTCTTT. Residues: CAWSFPGQGNTEAFF. Filled out from reference TRBV30 and TRBJ1-1, the complete variable domain reads SQTIHQWPATLVQPVGSPLSLECTVEGTSNPNLYWYRQAAGRGLQLLFYSVGIGQISSEVPQNLSASRPQDRQFILSSKKLLLSDSGFYLCAWSFPGQGNTEAFFGQGTRLTVV.